This is a list of T cell receptor beta chains from one sample in a study of blood T cells in healthy people across ages. TCRdb used MiXCR to reprocess the 5' RACE reads, holding one entry per CDR3 protein. Among around 1,900,000 distinct CDR3 sequences listed, about 39% were seen once. Sequencing was done on a sample of blood. All receptors derive from a human donor in good health. Each CDR3 is given without its conserved first and last residue. Clone size is given for some rows only: seen once, a few or many times, or a class if the clone is expanded.

NA | TRBV20-1 | few | SARERGKSYNEQY
TRBJ2-3 | TRBV29-1 | NA | SVNRGLGTDTQY
TRBJ2-1 | TRBV4-2 | NA | ASSQDRSSGYEQF
TRBJ2-1 | TRBV21-1 | few | ASSKGGRLVVGNEQF
TRBJ2-1 | TRBV10-3 | NA | AITGTGSSYNEQF
TRBJ2-1 | TRBV2 | NA | ASRGDSARRSEQF
TRBJ1-2 | TRBV12-3/TRBV12-4 | many | ASSLGTADGYT
TRBJ2-1 | TRBV7-2 | NA | ASSLFLGGIREQF
TRBJ1-1 | TRBV6-1 | NA | ASPSATENTEAF
TRBJ2-3 | TRBV6-1 | many | ASSEAGGGADTQY
TRBJ2-1 | TRBV9 | NA | ASSVMGTGDYNEQF
TRBJ2-1 | TRBV28 | NA | ASRIGTSGSNEQF
TRBJ2-1 | TRBV5-1 | NA | ASSVGVTSSYNEQF